These 27 T cell receptor beta chains came from one sample sequenced in a study of T cells in localized non-small cell lung cancer. Measured with immunoSEQ multiplex PCR; TCRdb has only the in-frame clones, and not every one. The sample records tens of thousands of clones, approximately 90% being singletons. The sample was PBMCs, taken before any cancer treatment. These receptors originate from a man aged 40 to 70 with stage II lung adenocarcinoma.

The chain joins TRBV10-2 to TRBJ2-7; 8 bases match TRBD2. Looked up from germline, CDR1 is WSHSY and CDR2 is SAAADI. With V trimmed by 9 bases and J by 4 bases, 8 bases remained unmatched. This CDR3 is built from 13 residues. The CDR3 protein is CASFGGGMYEQYF. CDR3 DNA sequence: TGCGCCAGTTTCGGGGGGGGGATGTACGAGCAGTACTTC.

The chain has TRBV19 and TRBJ2-1, with a possible D match to TRBD2 (5 bases). With 1 base removed from V and 7 bases from J, the gap between germline ends came to 11 bases. The CDR3 has 14 amino acids. CDR1 is LNHDA and CDR2 is SQIVND in the germline V gene (reference sequence). CDR3 nucleotides: TGTGCCAGTAGTATAGGGGAGACATCAAATGAGCAGTTCTTC. Its protein product is CASSIGETSNEQFF.

The chain combines TRBV5-7 with TRBJ1-6; D is ambiguous. TRBV5-7 is designated an ORF whose function remains uncertain. V lost 4 bases to trimming and J lost 9 bases, with 8 bases between them. This CDR3 region has 12 residues. For the CDR3, the DNA is TGTGCCAGCAGCCTGTTTGGTTCACCCCTCCACTTT. This codes for CASSLFGSPLHF.

The J gene is TRBJ1-2, the V gene TRBV5-4; 8 bases fit TRBD1. From germline, CDR1 is SGHNT and CDR2 YYREEE (reference sequence). The CDR3 has 15 amino acids. V shed 1 base and J 0 bases; nucleotides not matched to a gene: 2. CDR3: CASSLQGAANYGYTF. CDR3 nucleotide sequence: TGTGCCAGCAGCTTGCAGGGGGCGGCTAACTATGGCTACACCTTC.

The gene calls are TRBV5-1 and TRBJ1-1, with D maybe TRBD1 (6 bases). This CDR3 is built from 15 residues. In germline, CDR1 is SGHRS, CDR2 YFSETQ. V gave up 4 bases and J gave up 6 bases, with 19 bases separating them. CDR3 in DNA: TGCGCCAGCAGCCTGGGGGCAGGGAACGGGCCTGAAGCTTTCTTT. Translating it yields CASSLGAGNGPEAFF.

The V and J genes are TRBV6-1 and TRBJ2-3; D ambiguous. The V and J ends lost 5 bases and 2 bases respectively, with 8 bases between them. CDR3 length: 13 amino acids. The germline gives CDR1 MNHNS, CDR2 SASEGT. The CDR3: CASSLNPTDTQYF. DNA for the CDR3: TGTGCCAGCAGTCTGAACCCCACAGATACGCAGTATTTT.

V is TRBV5-4 and J is TRBJ1-2; D perhaps matches TRBD1 (5 bases). Germline V gives CDR1 SGHNT, CDR2 YYREEE (reference sequence). Between the trimmed V and J ends, which lost 4 bases and 4 bases, there was a span of 14 bases. This CDR3 is built from 14 residues. CDR3 coding DNA: TGTGCCAGCAGCAGGGGCGGCATCTTCTATGGCTACACCTTC. Protein product: CASSRGGIFYGYTF. The full variable domain, in which reference TRBV5-4 and TRBJ1-2 provide the parts outside the CDR3, is ETGVTQSPTHLIKTRGQQVTLRCSSQSGHNTVSWYQQALGQGPQFIFQYYREEENGRGNFPPRFSGLQFPNYSSELNVNALELDDSALYLCASSRGGIFYGYTFGSGTRLTVV.

V usage is TRBV6-1 and J usage is TRBJ1-5; 12 nucleotides line up with TRBD1. The V and J ends lost 4 bases and 2 bases, in that order; junction bases with no gene match: 3. CDR3 length equals 16 residues. The V gene's germline CDR1 is MNHNS and CDR2 SASEGT. CDR3 nucleotides: TGTGCCAGCAGTGTGGGGACAGGGGGCCGCAATCAGCCCCAGCATTTT. This codes for CASSVGTGGRNQPQHF.

The rearrangement links TRBV29-1 to TRBJ1-1, with 10 bases matching TRBD1. Germline V lookup: CDR1 SQVTM, CDR2 ANQGSEA. There are 12 residues in the CDR3. V was pared by 5 bases and J by 5 bases, with 2 bases of the junction left unmatched. The DNA of the CDR3 is TGCAGCGTTCGACAGGGGGCGACTGAAGCTTTCTTT. It yields the protein CSVRQGATEAFF.

V gene TRBV28 combines with J gene TRBJ2-7, with 8 bases that match TRBD1. The V gene's germline CDR1 is MDHEN and CDR2 SYDVKM. J was trimmed by 5 bases and V by 5 bases; bases with no gene match: 5. The CDR3 contains 13 residues. The CDR3 coding sequence is TGTGCCAGCAGTACTCGACAGGGGAACGAGCAGTACGTC. Translating it yields CASSTRQGNEQYV.

This clone has more than one count but fewer than ten. This chain links TRBV30 with TRBJ1-6; TRBD1 matches at 7 bases. Trimming cost V 1 base and J 6 bases; bases outside gene matches: 0. This CDR3 is built from 13 residues. CDR1 is GTSNPN and CDR2 is SVGIG in the germline V gene (reference sequence). DNA of the CDR3: TGTGCCTGGAGTGGGGACAGTAATTCACCCCTCCACTTT. Translated, it gives CAWSGDSNSPLHF.

Only a few counts were recorded for this clone. V gene TRBV29-1 combines with J gene TRBJ1-2; 9 bases match TRBD1. The CDR3 runs 12 residues. The V and J ends lost 8 bases and 4 bases, in that order; junction bases with no gene match: 5. The germline V gene encodes CDR1 SQVTM and CDR2 ANQGSEA. CDR3 nucleotide sequence: TGCAGCACCGGGACAGGGAGCTATGGCTACACCTTC. This encodes CSTGTGSYGYTF.

The V gene is TRBV7-8, the J gene TRBJ1-1; D unresolved. V was trimmed by 1 base and J by 1 base, leaving 10 bases between them. CDR3 length: 15 amino acids. CDR1 is SGHVS, CDR2 FQNEAQ, per germline. The CDR3 nucleotides are TGTGCCAGCAGCTTAGAGGACTTAAAGAACACTGAAGCTTTCTTT. As protein: CASSLEDLKNTEAFF.

Only one count was recorded for this clone. V and J are TRBV7-2 and TRBJ1-2, with unresolved D. The CDR3 covers 13 residues. Trimming stripped 1 base from V and 6 bases from J, with 9 bases between. Germline V gene data show CDR1 as SGHTA and CDR2 as FQGNSA. In DNA, the CDR3 is TGTGCCAGCAGCTTAGTAGTGAGGGATGGCTACACCTTC. Translated, it gives CASSLVVRDGYTF.

This chain uses TRBV7-2 with TRBJ2-2; 7 bases fit TRBD2. The V gene end was trimmed by 5 bases and the J gene end by 2 bases; junction bases not matched to a gene: 8. The CDR3 is made up of 16 amino acids. Germline V lookup: CDR1 SGHTA, CDR2 FQGNSA. CDR3 sequence: CASSHAGERNTGELFF. The CDR3 bases are TGTGCCAGCAGCCATGCGGGGGAACGCAACACCGGGGAGCTGTTTTTT.

This clone was counted a single time. This chain joins TRBV28 and TRBJ1-1; D is uncertain. Germline V gives CDR1 MDHEN, CDR2 SYDVKM. V was cut by 2 bases and J by 1 base, with 8 bases left in between. This CDR3 is built from 14 residues. CDR3: CASSLIGENTEAFF. CDR3 nucleotide sequence: TGTGCCAGCAGTTTAATCGGTGAGAACACTGAAGCTTTCTTT.

The gene calls are TRBV19 and TRBJ1-6; D is undetermined. This CDR3 has 14 amino acids. V was trimmed by 8 bases and J by 0 bases, leaving 8 bases between them. Germline loops: CDR1 LNHDA, CDR2 SQIVND (reference sequence). The CDR3 DNA reads as TGTGCCAGTGGGGATTCCTCCTATAATTCACCCCTCCACTTT. This codes for CASGDSSYNSPLHF.

This clone was observed a single time. The chain uses TRBV2 and TRBJ2-6; D remains unclear. Trimming cost V 8 bases and J 2 bases, with 7 bases left between them. The CDR3 is 13 residues long. Germline CDR1 reads SNHLY; CDR2 reads FYNNEI. CDR3 residues: CASEAPGANVLTF. DNA of the CDR3: TGTGCCAGCGAGGCCCCTGGGGCCAACGTCCTGACTTTC.

V is TRBV5-1 and J is TRBJ2-3, with TRBD2 matching over 8 bases. This CDR3 has 16 amino acids. CDR1 SGHRS and CDR2 YFSETQ come from the germline V gene. Unmatched junction bases numbered 6, after V lost 0 bases and J lost 3 bases. Here the CDR3 reads CASSLGSSGGTDTQYF. Written as DNA, the CDR3 is TGCGCCAGCAGCTTGGGGTCGAGCGGGGGAACAGATACGCAGTATTTT. The full variable domain, its missing parts supplied by reference TRBV5-1 and TRBJ2-3, is KAGVTQTPRYLIKTRGQQVTLSCSPISGHRSVSWYQQTPGQGLQFLFEYFSETQRNKGNFPGRFSGRQFSNSRSEMNVSTLELGDSALYLCASSLGSSGGTDTQYFGPGTRLTVL.

As to this clone: Distinct nucleotide sequences in the sample also encode this CDR3. This chain links TRBV27 with TRBJ1-6, with 8 bases lining up with TRBD1. Germline CDR1 MNHEY, CDR2 SMNVEV (reference sequence). This CDR3 is 17 amino acids long. V was clipped by 6 bases and J by 10 bases; unmatched bases: 17. The CDR3 DNA is TGTGCCAGCAGACTCAAGGCCGGACAGGGTGTAGGGTCACCCCTCCACTTT. Protein sequence: CASRLKAGQGVGSPLHF.

The V gene is TRBV5-4, the J gene TRBJ1-2, with D uncertain. CDR1 and CDR2 (germline): SGHNT, YYREEE (reference sequence). The V and J ends lost 0 bases and 8 bases respectively, with 11 bases between them. This CDR3 contains 13 residues. In DNA form, the CDR3 reads TGTGCCAGCAGCTTGGAGGGCTCCAGGGGCTACACCTTC. This codes for CASSLEGSRGYTF.

The gene calls are TRBV18 and TRBJ2-7, with 8 bases lining up with TRBD2. The CDR3 is 14 residues long. With 3 bases clipped from V and 7 bases from J, the junction kept 8 bases outside the gene matches. Germline loops: CDR1 KGHSH, CDR2 LQKENI. CDR3 amino acids: CASSPEAGGREQYF. Written as DNA, the CDR3 is TGTGCCAGCTCACCCGAGGCGGGGGGAAGGGAGCAGTACTTC.

The chain uses TRBV2 and TRBJ2-7; no reliable D call. Between the trimmed V and J ends, which lost 11 bases and 1 base, there was a span of 18 bases. There are 14 residues in the CDR3. CDR1 and CDR2 (germline): SNHLY, FYNNEI. CDR3 sequence (DNA): TGTGCCTCCCAACTGGGAAGGGATTCCTACGAGCAGTACGTC. Amino acids: CASQLGRDSYEQYV.

The chain joins TRBV5-1 to TRBJ1-1, with D hard to call. Trimming shortened V by 0 bases and J by 0 bases, and 9 bases separated the two germline ends. There are 15 residues in the CDR3. Germline V gene data show CDR1 as SGHRS and CDR2 as YFSETQ. CDR3 DNA: TGCGCCAGCAGCTTGGCCCCAGCCATGAACACTGAAGCTTTCTTT. This sequence encodes CASSLAPAMNTEAFF. The full variable domain, completed using reference TRBV5-1 and TRBJ1-1, is KAGVTQTPRYLIKTRGQQVTLSCSPISGHRSVSWYQQTPGQGLQFLFEYFSETQRNKGNFPGRFSGRQFSNSRSEMNVSTLELGDSALYLCASSLAPAMNTEAFFGQGTRLTVV.

CDR3 DNA sequence: TGCGCCAGCAGCCGTACCGGGACAGGGACCAACATGGCTGAAGCTTTCTTT. Encoded protein: CASSRTGTGTNMAEAFF. This chain uses TRBV5-1 with TRBJ1-1; 9 bases are a match to TRBD1. CDR3 length: 17 amino acids. With 4 bases clipped from V and 6 bases from J, the junction kept 16 bases outside the gene matches. Germline V gene data show CDR1 as SGHRS and CDR2 as YFSETQ.

This chain uses TRBV5-4 with TRBJ2-7; no clear D. Germline V lookup: CDR1 SGHNT, CDR2 YYREEE (reference sequence). V was shortened by 2 bases and J by 4 bases, with 22 bases between the two germline ends. The CDR3 is made up of 17 amino acids. The CDR3, as DNA: TGTGCCAGCAGCTTCCGCCCCCCCCCGGGTCGCCCTTACGAGCAGTACGTC. This translates into CASSFRPPPGRPYEQYV.

This chain joins TRBV7-6 and TRBJ2-5; the D call may be TRBD1 or TRBD2 (5 bases each). Germline CDR1 reads SGHVS; CDR2 reads FNYEAQ. This CDR3 is built from 14 residues. V dropped 1 base and J dropped 3 bases, with 9 bases sitting between them. The CDR3 DNA reads TGTGCCAGCAGCTTAGTGGGGGAAAAAGAGACCCAGTACTTC. Protein sequence: CASSLVGEKETQYF.